What follows is one T cell receptor (beta chain) and its context. The antigen is unknown. TCRdb keeps only in-frame clones here, not all; method: immunoSEQ multiplex PCR. The sample holds tens of thousands of clones, around 90% seen once. This CDR3 spans 15 amino acids. V was shortened by 6 bases and J by 0 bases, with 11 bases between the two germline ends. Germline lookup yields CDR1 WNHNN and CDR2 SYGVQD (reference sequence). This entry is derived from a study of OX40 agonist ivuxolimab in advanced cancers. About the study: Prior therapy, whether anti-PD-1, anti-PD-L1 or anti-CTLA-4, was allowed, and about 39% had some. The study reported partial responses in three patients: one hepatocellular carcinoma, two cutaneous melanoma. Study results and limitations: Several nonresponders also turned out to have low normalized T-cell clonal expansion. CD8+ T cells (on average) carried more expanded clones than CD4+ T cells.

The chain recombines TRBV10-1 with TRBJ2-2; D is ambiguous. Sequenced material: CD4+ or CD8+ T cells sorted from blood, taken in a trial of the OX40 agonist ivuxolimab. This clonotype was obtained from an adult with an advanced solid tumor such as melanoma, head and neck, liver or kidney cancer. The CDR3 is CASSAQITNTGELFF. The CDR3 nucleotides read TGCGCCAGCAGCGCTCAGATAACGAACACCGGGGAGCTGTTTTTT.